The TCR beta chain described here comes from a study of OX40 agonist ivuxolimab in advanced cancers. Study information: Checkpoint inhibitors had been given previously to under 50% of patients.

Sequencing used immunoSEQ multiplex PCR; TCRdb keeps in-frame clones, though not all of them. This table has roughly 60,000 clones, about 91% appearing once. Per germline, CDR1 LNHDA and CDR2 SQIVND (reference sequence). The V gene lost 6 bases and the J gene lost 2 bases, with 16 bases spanning the gap. This CDR3 contains 15 residues. This chain uses TRBV19 with TRBJ1-2; D is unresolved. The receptor comes from an adult with an advanced solid tumor such as melanoma, head and neck, liver or kidney cancer. The sequencing here drew on CD4+ or CD8+ T cells sorted from blood, taken in a trial of the OX40 agonist ivuxolimab. The CDR3 loop is CASRGSDALNYGYTF. For the CDR3, the DNA is TGTGCCAGTAGAGGCTCCGACGCCCTGAACTATGGCTACACCTTC.